These 6 T cell receptor beta chains were sequenced from one sample in a study of technical replicates of blood from several donors. Repertoires were generated with immunoSEQ multiplex PCR, while TCRdb's copy carries only in-frame clones and drops some. The sample includes around 75,000 clones, about 90% seen only once; the top ten take approximately 0.28%. Input material: T cells isolated from PBMCs. Receptor source: a human donor in good health.

The J gene is TRBJ2-3, the V gene TRBV9; 10 bases align to TRBD2. There are 15 residues in the CDR3. The V gene end was trimmed by 4 bases and the J gene end by 1 base; junction bases not matched to a gene: 3. Germline V lookup: CDR1 SGDLS, CDR2 YYNGEE. CDR3 region: CASSLAGGGTDTQYF. In DNA form, the CDR3 reads TGTGCCAGCAGCTTAGCGGGAGGCGGCACAGATACGCAGTATTTT.

The V and J genes are TRBV29-1 and TRBJ2-7; 12 bases are a match to TRBD2. V gave up 1 base and J gave up 3 bases; unmatched junction bases: 19. CDR3 size: 20 residues. Per germline, CDR1 SQVTM and CDR2 ANQGSEA. Here the CDR3 reads CSVEVLTSGGIGSYFYEQYF. In DNA, the CDR3 is TGCAGCGTTGAAGTCCTTACTAGCGGGGGGATAGGTTCTTATTTCTACGAGCAGTACTTC.

The chain carries TRBV6-5 and TRBJ2-5, with 10 positions matching TRBD2. The CDR3 runs to 15 residues. After removal of 6 bases from V and 2 bases from J, the junction contained 6 bases not matched to a gene. Germline assignment: CDR1 MNHEY and CDR2 SVGAGI. The DNA for the CDR3 is TGTGCCAGCAGCCCTAGCGGGGGCGCGCAAGAGACCCAGTACTTC. Protein product: CASSPSGGAQETQYF.

J is TRBJ2-5 and V is TRBV11-2; 10 positions match TRBD1. CDR1 and CDR2 from the germline V gene are SGHAT and FQNNGV. The CDR3 covers 18 residues. J gave up 0 bases and V 4 bases, and 11 bases lay outside the gene matches. The CDR3 loop reads CASSSMTGGFLYQETQYF. CDR3 nucleotide sequence: TGTGCCAGCAGCTCTATGACAGGGGGCTTTCTCTACCAAGAGACCCAGTACTTC.

The chain carries TRBV7-9 and TRBJ2-3, with TRBD1 matching 7 bases. The germline V gene has CDR1 SEHNR and CDR2 FQNEAQ (reference sequence). V was pared by 4 bases and J by 6 bases, with 10 bases of the junction left unmatched. The CDR3 contains 15 residues. CDR3 nucleotides: TGTGCCAGCAGCTCCGGGACAGATGCGTTCGATACGCAGTATTTT. Encoded protein: CASSSGTDAFDTQYF. Full variable domain (rest looked up from reference TRBV7-9 and TRBJ2-3): DTGVSQNPRHKITKRGQNVTFRCDPISEHNRLYWYRQTLGQGPEFLTYFQNEAQLEKSRLLSDRFSAERPKGSFSTLEIQRTEQGDSAMYLCASSSGTDAFDTQYFGPGTRLTVL.

The V gene is TRBV6-6, the J gene TRBJ1-2; D is unresolved. Germline V gene data show CDR1 as MNHNY and CDR2 as SVGAGI (reference sequence). The CDR3 extends over 12 amino acids. V dropped 4 bases and J dropped 6 bases, with 9 bases sitting between them. The CDR3 region is CASSSSGDGYTF. In nucleotides, the CDR3 is TGTGCCAGCAGTTCATCCGGGGATGGCTACACCTTC.